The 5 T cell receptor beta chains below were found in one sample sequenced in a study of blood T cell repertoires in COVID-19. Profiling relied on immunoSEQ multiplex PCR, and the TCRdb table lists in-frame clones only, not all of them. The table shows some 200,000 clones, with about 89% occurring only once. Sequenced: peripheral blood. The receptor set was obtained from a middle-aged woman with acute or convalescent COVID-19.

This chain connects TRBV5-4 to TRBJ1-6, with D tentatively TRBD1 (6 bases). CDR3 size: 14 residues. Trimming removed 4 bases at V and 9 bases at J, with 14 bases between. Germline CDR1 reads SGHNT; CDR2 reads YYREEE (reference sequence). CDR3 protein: CASSRDKHFSPLHF. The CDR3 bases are TGTGCCAGCAGCCGGGACAAACACTTTTCACCCCTCCACTTT.

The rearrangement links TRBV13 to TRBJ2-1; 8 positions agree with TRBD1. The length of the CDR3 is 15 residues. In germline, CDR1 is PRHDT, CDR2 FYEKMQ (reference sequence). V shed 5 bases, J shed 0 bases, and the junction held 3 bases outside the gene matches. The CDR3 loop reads CASSPDRGSYNEQFF. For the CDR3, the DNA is TGTGCCAGCAGCCCCGACAGGGGCTCCTACAATGAGCAGTTCTTC.

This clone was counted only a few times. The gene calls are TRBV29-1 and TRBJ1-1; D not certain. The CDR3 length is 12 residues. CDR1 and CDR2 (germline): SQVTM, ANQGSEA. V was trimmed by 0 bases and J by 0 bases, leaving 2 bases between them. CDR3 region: CSVEDLNTEAFF. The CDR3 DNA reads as TGCAGCGTTGAAGACTTGAACACTGAAGCTTTCTTT.

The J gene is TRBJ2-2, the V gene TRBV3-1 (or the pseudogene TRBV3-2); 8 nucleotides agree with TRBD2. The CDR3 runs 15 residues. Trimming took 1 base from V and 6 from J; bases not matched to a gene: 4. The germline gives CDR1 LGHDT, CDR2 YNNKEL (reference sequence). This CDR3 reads CASSQVGGAAGELFF. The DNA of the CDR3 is TGTGCCAGCAGCCAAGTCGGGGGGGCGGCCGGGGAGCTGTTTTTT.

CDR3 nucleotide sequence: TGCAGCGTTACACAGGGGAGGAGAACTGAAGCTTTCTTT. The encoded protein is CSVTQGRRTEAFF. This chain joins TRBV29-1 and TRBJ1-1; 7 bases line up with TRBD1. Germline CDR1 and CDR2: SQVTM and ANQGSEA. The trim removed 5 bases at V and 5 bases at J, leaving 8 bases unmatched. The CDR3 has 13 amino acids.